This T cell receptor (beta chain) was sequenced during a study of T cell responses to AZD1222 COVID-19 vaccine. Study-level findings and limits: Nearly half of the spike-specific TCRs reportedly recognize variant regions that carry no mutations. Only 5 or 6 individuals given AZD1222 were seropositive at baseline.

Germline V gene lookup returns CDR1 LGHNT and CDR2 FRNRAP. J gave up 9 bases and V 3 bases, and 17 bases lay outside the gene matches. The CDR3 contains 17 residues. Regarding this clone: What it binds is not known.

Only in-frame clones appear in the TCRdb table, and some are missing; sequencing was by immunoSEQ multiplex PCR. The repertoire holds around 99,000 clones, 91% seen once, with approximately 9% in the top ten. The sample in question was peripheral blood, obtained 28 days after the second AZD1222 dose. The rearrangement uses TRBV12-5 and TRBJ2-1; 7 bases agree with TRBD2. The receptor's source is an adult who received the AZD1222 COVID-19 vaccine. This chain's CDR3 is CASGFQRGGPSLREQFF. The CDR3 DNA sequence: TGTGCTAGTGGTTTCCAGCGGGGCGGACCATCACTTCGTGAGCAGTTCTTC.